This T cell receptor beta chain was profiled in a study of blood T cell repertoires in COVID-19. Sequencing was performed with immunoSEQ multiplex PCR; in TCRdb, only in-frame clones are kept and a portion is missing. The sample consists of around 340,000 clones, about four fifths of them appearing once. The CDR3 totals 14 residues. V lost 2 bases and J lost 1, with 8 bases in between. V gene TRBV23-1 combines with J gene TRBJ2-5; D unclear. TRBV23-1 is reported as an ORF; its role is uncertain. This TCR derives from a man younger than 45 with active or convalescent COVID-19. Sequencing was done on a sample of peripheral blood. In DNA form, the CDR3 reads TGCGCCAGCAGTCAAGTGCCAGTCCAAGAGACCCAGTACTTC. This gives the protein CASSQVPVQETQYF.